One and the same sample provided the 7 T cell receptor beta chains below, sequenced in a study of blood T cells in healthy people across ages. A second PCR, run for about 6 to 11 cycles, used a sample-barcoded 5' primer plus a J-beta primer mix. MiXCR was run by TCRdb on the 5' RACE reads, yielding one entry per CDR3 protein. This sample has some 1.7 million distinct CDR3 sequences; over 25% occur once, and the top ten carry 6.5% to 8.5%. Sequencing input: blood. Every receptor here comes from a woman aged 25-40 years in good health.

The rearrangement joins TRBV20-1 to TRBJ2-5, with 7 bases lining up with TRBD2. The ends lost 3 bases at V and 11 bases at J; junction bases unmatched: 15. The CDR3 sequence is 14 residues long. Germline assignment: CDR1 DFQATT and CDR2 SNEGSKA (reference sequence). This chain's CDR3 is CSARPAGEVNEQYF. The CDR3 DNA is TGCAGTGCTAGGCCGGCGGGAGAAGTAAATGAGCAGTACTTC.

This clonotype appeared a few times. V and J are TRBV4-3 and TRBJ1-2; the D gene is possibly TRBD1 (5 bases). Per the germline V gene, CDR1 is LGHNA and CDR2 is YSLEER. Trimming removed 0 bases at V and 0 bases at J, with 14 bases between. The CDR3 length is 17 residues. The CDR3 region has the DNA TGCGCCAGCAGCCAAGATAGGACGGGGGAGGCTAACTATGGCTACACCTTC. Residues: CASSQDRTGEANYGYTF.

Concerning this clonotype itself: A much larger clone is a single base away; this may be a read error. The chain combines TRBV20-1 with TRBJ2-5; TRBD2 might be the D (6 bases). V was cut by 0 bases and J by 11 bases, with 22 bases left in between. Germline V gene sequence: CDR1 DFQATT, CDR2 SNEGSKA (reference sequence). The CDR3 contains 15 residues. As DNA, the CDR3 is TGCAGTGCTAGAGATGGTCAGGGCGGGGTAGCTATGCAGTACTTC. Protein: CSARDGQGGVAMQYF.

CDR3 residues: CAINRQTNTEAFF. CDR3 in DNA: TGTGCCATCAACCGACAGACTAACACTGAAGCTTTCTTT. The chain has TRBV10-3 and TRBJ1-1, with D perhaps TRBD1 (5 bases). CDR1 and CDR2 from the germline V gene are ENHRY and SYGVKD. V lost 7 bases to trimming and J lost 2 bases, with 11 bases between them. The CDR3 runs to 13 residues.

The chain is built from TRBV12-3 or TRBV12-4 and TRBJ2-1; 10 positions agree with TRBD2. CDR3 length: 17 residues. Germline trimming cut 3 bases from V and 7 bases from J; bases unmatched to any gene: 12. CDR3 protein: CASSFPASGRVGNEQFF. The CDR3 bases are TGTGCCAGCAGTTTTCCGGCTAGCGGGAGAGTTGGTAATGAGCAGTTCTTC.

This clonotype was counted at least ten times. The chain joins TRBV12-3 or TRBV12-4 to TRBJ2-1; TRBD2 might be the D (5 bases). The V end lost 4 bases, the J end lost 8 bases, and 12 bases lay between the germline ends. The CDR3 totals 13 residues. The CDR3 loop reads CASSSTRRDEQFF. In DNA form, the CDR3 reads TGTGCCAGCAGTTCAACCCGGCGGGATGAGCAGTTCTTC.

The chain combines TRBV25-1 with TRBJ2-5; D gene unclear. This CDR3 is built from 15 residues. V dropped 4 bases and J dropped 5 bases, with 17 bases sitting between them. Per the germline V gene, CDR1 is MGHDK and CDR2 is SYGVNS. The CDR3 region has the DNA TGTGCCAGCAGTGGACGCCACCCGTCGTCGGAGACCCAGTACTTC. It specifies CASSGRHPSSETQYF.